This record looks at one TCR beta chain sequence and its context. Its target is unknown. TCRdb keeps only in-frame clones here, not all; method: immunoSEQ multiplex PCR. In the table there are about 1,500 clones, 60% to 80% of which are singletons. This specimen belongs to a study of T cells after posttransplantation cyclophosphamide. Study-level results: Donor-recipient repertoire similarity was low at 1-2 months, rising over year one. Recipient CMV seropositivity and CMV reactivation strongly tracked TRB clonality. Skin or GI-infiltrating T cells shared few TRB sequences with blood.

Trimming removed 0 bases from V and 6 bases from J, with 10 bases in between. CDR1 and CDR2 from the germline V gene are SGHRS and YFSETQ. This CDR3 spans 14 amino acids. Treatment was busulfan-fludarabine conditioning, a marrow graft, and cyclophosphamide on days +3 and +4. This specimen was CD4+ T cells sorted from PBMCs, taken after allogeneic stem cell transplant with posttransplant cyclophosphamide. This TCR derives from a male patient in his forties or fifties who received an allogeneic stem cell transplant from an unrelated donor, was CMV-positive, and had acute GVHD only. Some T cells may be graft donor cells. The chain employs TRBV5-1 and TRBJ1-5, with D unclear. The CDR3 reads CASSLVPAAQPQHF. The CDR3 nucleotides read TGCGCCAGCAGCTTGGTGCCCGCGGCTCAGCCCCAGCATTTT.